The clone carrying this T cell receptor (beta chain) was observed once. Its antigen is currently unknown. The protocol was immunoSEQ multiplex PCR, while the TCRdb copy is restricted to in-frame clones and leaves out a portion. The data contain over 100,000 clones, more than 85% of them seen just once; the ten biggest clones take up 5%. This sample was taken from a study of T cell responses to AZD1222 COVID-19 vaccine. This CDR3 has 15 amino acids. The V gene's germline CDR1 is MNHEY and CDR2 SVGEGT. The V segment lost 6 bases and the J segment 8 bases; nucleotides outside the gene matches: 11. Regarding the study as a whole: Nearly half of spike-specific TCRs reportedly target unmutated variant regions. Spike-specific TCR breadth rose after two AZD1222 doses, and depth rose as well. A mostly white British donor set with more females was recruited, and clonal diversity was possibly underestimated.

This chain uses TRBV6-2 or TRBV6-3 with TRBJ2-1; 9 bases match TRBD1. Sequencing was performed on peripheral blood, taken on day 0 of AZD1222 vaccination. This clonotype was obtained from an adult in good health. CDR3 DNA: TGTGCCAGCAGCTATCGGGACAGGGTCTTCGATGAGCAGTTCTTC. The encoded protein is CASSYRDRVFDEQFF.